The entry below gives a single T cell receptor beta chain sequence along with its context. The data originate from a study of OX40 agonist ivuxolimab in advanced cancers. This table comes from immunoSEQ multiplex PCR, and its TCRdb copy is limited to in-frame clones, with some not included. The repertoire holds 77,000 or so clones, with approximately 85% as singletons. The input for sequencing was CD4+ or CD8+ T cells sorted from blood, taken in a trial of the OX40 agonist ivuxolimab. This receptor was identified in an adult with an advanced solid tumor such as melanoma, head and neck, liver or kidney cancer.

This CDR3 is CASSFGIGYHYGYTF. The CDR3 DNA reads as TGTGCCAGCAGCTTTGGTATAGGCTACCACTATGGCTACACCTTC. The J gene is TRBJ1-2, the V gene TRBV5-6, with D hard to call. The germline CDR1 and CDR2 sequences are SGHDT and YYEEEE. With 2 bases removed from V and 3 bases from J, the gap between germline ends came to 14 bases. This CDR3 has 15 amino acids.